Listed here is a single TCR beta chain. Its specificity is not known. The data derive from a study of a mutant IDH1 vaccine in newly diagnosed glioma. Across the study: With temozolomide cycles, or 4-6 weeks after radiotherapy alone, vaccination was started. Before enrollment, patients got radiotherapy alone, temozolomide alone, or mostly the combination.

CDR3 size: 13 residues. Trimming pared 6 bases from V and 3 bases from J, leaving 9 bases between. Per germline, CDR1 MNHNS and CDR2 SASEGT. The time point was: week 47, end of study. Doses comprised 300 ug of mutant IDH1 20-mer peptide each, plus topical imiquimod. Libraries were prepared by immunoSEQ multiplex PCR; TCRdb keeps only in-frame clonotypes and omits some of them. Of about 50,000 clones in the sample, approximately 75% were seen once. The receptor comes from a man aged 45 to 65 with glioma. The chain joins TRBV6-1 to TRBJ1-3; weak D call: TRBD1 (6 bases). The sample consisted of PBMCs, taken from a glioma patient whose treatment included an IDH1 peptide vaccine. CDR3 nucleotides: TGTGCCAGCAGGCGACAGGTTGGAAACACCATATATTTT. Translated: CASRRQVGNTIYF.